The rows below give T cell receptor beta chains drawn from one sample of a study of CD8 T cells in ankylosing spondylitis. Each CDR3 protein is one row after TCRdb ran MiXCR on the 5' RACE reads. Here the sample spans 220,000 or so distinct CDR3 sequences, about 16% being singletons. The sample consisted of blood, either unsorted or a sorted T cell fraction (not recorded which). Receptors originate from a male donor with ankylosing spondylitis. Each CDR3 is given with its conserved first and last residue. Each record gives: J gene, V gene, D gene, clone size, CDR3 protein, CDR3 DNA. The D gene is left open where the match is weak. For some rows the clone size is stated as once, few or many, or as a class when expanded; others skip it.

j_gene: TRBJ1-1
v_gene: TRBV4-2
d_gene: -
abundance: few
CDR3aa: CASSHLGPMNTEAFF
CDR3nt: TGTGCCAGCAGCCACCTGGGACCGATGAACACTGAAGCTTTCTTT

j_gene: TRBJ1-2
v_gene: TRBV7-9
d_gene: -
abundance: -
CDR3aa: CASSTSRAASYGYTF
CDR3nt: TGTGCCAGCAGCACTTCCCGGGCCGCTTCCTATGGCTACACCTTC

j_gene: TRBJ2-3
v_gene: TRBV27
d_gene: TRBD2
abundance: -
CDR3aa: CASSSVIAGASTDTQYF
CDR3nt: TGTGCCAGCAGTTCTGTCATAGCGGGGGCTAGCACAGATACGCAGTATTTT

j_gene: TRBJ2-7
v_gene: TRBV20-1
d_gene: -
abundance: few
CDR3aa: CSARVEPYEQYF
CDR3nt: TGCAGTGCTAGAGTGGAACCCTACGAGCAGTACTTC

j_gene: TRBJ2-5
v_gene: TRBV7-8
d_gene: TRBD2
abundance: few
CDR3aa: CASSFWREGLETQYF
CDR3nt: TGTGCCAGCAGCTTTTGGCGGGAGGGCCTGGAGACCCAGTACTTC

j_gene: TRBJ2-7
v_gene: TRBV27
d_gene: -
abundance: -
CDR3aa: CASSLSQANYYEQYF
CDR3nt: TGTGCCAGCAGTTTATCCCAGGCGAACTACTACGAGCAGTACTTC

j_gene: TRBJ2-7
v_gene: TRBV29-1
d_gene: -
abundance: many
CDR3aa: CSVVIPYEQYF
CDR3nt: TGCAGCGTTGTCATCCCCTACGAGCAGTACTTC

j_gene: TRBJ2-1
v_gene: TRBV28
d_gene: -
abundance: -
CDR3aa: CASSSNEPPHEQFF
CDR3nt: TGTGCCAGCAGTTCGAACGAACCACCACATGAGCAGTTCTTC

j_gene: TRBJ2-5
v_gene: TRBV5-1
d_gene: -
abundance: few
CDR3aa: CASSRDDRTVFQETQYF
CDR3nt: TGCGCCAGCAGCCGGGATGACAGGACGGTGTTCCAAGAGACCCAGTACTTC

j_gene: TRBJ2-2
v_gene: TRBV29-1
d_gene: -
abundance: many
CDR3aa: CSVAANTGELFF
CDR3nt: TGCAGCGTTGCGGCGAACACCGGGGAGCTGTTTTTT

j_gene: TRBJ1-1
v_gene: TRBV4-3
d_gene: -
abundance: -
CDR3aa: CASSQGLGGLDTEAFF
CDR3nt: TGCGCCAGCAGCCAAGGGCTAGGGGGGCTGGACACTGAAGCTTTCTTT

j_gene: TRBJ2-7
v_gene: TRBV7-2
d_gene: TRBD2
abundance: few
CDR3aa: CASSLIVGLTTEQYF
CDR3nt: TGTGCCAGCAGCTTAATTGTGGGACTAACAACCGAGCAGTACTTC

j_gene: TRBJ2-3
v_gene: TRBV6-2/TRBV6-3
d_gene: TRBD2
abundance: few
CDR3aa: CASSSSLAGESDTQYF
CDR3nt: TGTGCCAGCAGTTCTTCACTAGCGGGAGAATCGGATACGCAGTATTTT

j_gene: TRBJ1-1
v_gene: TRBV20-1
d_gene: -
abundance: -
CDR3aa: CSAERANTEAFF
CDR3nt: TGCAGCGCTGAAAGGGCGAACACTGAAGCTTTCTTT

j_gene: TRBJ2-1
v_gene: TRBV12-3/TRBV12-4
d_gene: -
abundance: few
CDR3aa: CASAGPNYNEQFF
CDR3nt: TGTGCCAGCGCGGGACCGAACTACAATGAGCAGTTCTTC

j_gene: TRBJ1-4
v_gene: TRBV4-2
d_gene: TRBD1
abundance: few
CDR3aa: CASSQDPTGGGEKLFF
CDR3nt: TGTGCCAGCAGCCAAGACCCGACAGGGGGTGGTGAAAAACTGTTTTTT

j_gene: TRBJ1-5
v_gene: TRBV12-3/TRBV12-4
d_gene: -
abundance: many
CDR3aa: CASSSGGDPAAQHF
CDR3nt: TGTGCCAGCAGTTCGGGGGGTGACCCTGCGGCCCAGCATTTT

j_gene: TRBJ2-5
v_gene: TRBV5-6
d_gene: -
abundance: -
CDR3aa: CASSLREQETQYF
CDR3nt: TGTGCCAGCAGCTTGAGGGAACAAGAGACCCAGTACTTC

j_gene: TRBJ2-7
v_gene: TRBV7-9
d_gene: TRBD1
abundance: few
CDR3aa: CASSLAWTGGDSYEQYF
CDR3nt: TGTGCCAGCAGCTTAGCTTGGACAGGGGGCGATTCCTACGAGCAGTACTTC